The clone carrying this T cell receptor (beta chain) has just a few counts. The source of the sample is a study of blood T cell repertoires in COVID-19. Study at large: Material from acute and convalescent COVID-19 was sourced from the United States, Italy and Spain. PBMCs, B-cell-depleted T cells, or T cells were the source of the cDNA or gDNA that made up the material.

Per the study methods: Estimates of nucleated cell counts were drawn from the amplification of reference gene primers. The table came from immunoSEQ multiplex PCR; TCRdb's copy has only in-frame clones and leaves some out. That table is the source of V, J and clone size, and D and trimming were worked out from the DNA. The profile shows about 300,000 clones, approximately 88% of them singletons. The CDR3 runs to 15 residues. Trimming cost V 0 bases and J 4 bases, with 13 bases left between them. CDR1 is SGHKS and CDR2 is YYEKEE in the germline V gene (reference sequence). Sequencing input: peripheral blood. The V gene is TRBV5-5, the J gene TRBJ1-1, with a possible D match to TRBD1 (6 bases). The TCR originated in a woman in her twenties or thirties who had recovered from COVID-19. The CDR3 DNA reads TGTGCCAGCAGCTTGGACGCACAGGGCTCCACTGAAGCTTTCTTT. Amino acids: CASSLDAQGSTEAFF.